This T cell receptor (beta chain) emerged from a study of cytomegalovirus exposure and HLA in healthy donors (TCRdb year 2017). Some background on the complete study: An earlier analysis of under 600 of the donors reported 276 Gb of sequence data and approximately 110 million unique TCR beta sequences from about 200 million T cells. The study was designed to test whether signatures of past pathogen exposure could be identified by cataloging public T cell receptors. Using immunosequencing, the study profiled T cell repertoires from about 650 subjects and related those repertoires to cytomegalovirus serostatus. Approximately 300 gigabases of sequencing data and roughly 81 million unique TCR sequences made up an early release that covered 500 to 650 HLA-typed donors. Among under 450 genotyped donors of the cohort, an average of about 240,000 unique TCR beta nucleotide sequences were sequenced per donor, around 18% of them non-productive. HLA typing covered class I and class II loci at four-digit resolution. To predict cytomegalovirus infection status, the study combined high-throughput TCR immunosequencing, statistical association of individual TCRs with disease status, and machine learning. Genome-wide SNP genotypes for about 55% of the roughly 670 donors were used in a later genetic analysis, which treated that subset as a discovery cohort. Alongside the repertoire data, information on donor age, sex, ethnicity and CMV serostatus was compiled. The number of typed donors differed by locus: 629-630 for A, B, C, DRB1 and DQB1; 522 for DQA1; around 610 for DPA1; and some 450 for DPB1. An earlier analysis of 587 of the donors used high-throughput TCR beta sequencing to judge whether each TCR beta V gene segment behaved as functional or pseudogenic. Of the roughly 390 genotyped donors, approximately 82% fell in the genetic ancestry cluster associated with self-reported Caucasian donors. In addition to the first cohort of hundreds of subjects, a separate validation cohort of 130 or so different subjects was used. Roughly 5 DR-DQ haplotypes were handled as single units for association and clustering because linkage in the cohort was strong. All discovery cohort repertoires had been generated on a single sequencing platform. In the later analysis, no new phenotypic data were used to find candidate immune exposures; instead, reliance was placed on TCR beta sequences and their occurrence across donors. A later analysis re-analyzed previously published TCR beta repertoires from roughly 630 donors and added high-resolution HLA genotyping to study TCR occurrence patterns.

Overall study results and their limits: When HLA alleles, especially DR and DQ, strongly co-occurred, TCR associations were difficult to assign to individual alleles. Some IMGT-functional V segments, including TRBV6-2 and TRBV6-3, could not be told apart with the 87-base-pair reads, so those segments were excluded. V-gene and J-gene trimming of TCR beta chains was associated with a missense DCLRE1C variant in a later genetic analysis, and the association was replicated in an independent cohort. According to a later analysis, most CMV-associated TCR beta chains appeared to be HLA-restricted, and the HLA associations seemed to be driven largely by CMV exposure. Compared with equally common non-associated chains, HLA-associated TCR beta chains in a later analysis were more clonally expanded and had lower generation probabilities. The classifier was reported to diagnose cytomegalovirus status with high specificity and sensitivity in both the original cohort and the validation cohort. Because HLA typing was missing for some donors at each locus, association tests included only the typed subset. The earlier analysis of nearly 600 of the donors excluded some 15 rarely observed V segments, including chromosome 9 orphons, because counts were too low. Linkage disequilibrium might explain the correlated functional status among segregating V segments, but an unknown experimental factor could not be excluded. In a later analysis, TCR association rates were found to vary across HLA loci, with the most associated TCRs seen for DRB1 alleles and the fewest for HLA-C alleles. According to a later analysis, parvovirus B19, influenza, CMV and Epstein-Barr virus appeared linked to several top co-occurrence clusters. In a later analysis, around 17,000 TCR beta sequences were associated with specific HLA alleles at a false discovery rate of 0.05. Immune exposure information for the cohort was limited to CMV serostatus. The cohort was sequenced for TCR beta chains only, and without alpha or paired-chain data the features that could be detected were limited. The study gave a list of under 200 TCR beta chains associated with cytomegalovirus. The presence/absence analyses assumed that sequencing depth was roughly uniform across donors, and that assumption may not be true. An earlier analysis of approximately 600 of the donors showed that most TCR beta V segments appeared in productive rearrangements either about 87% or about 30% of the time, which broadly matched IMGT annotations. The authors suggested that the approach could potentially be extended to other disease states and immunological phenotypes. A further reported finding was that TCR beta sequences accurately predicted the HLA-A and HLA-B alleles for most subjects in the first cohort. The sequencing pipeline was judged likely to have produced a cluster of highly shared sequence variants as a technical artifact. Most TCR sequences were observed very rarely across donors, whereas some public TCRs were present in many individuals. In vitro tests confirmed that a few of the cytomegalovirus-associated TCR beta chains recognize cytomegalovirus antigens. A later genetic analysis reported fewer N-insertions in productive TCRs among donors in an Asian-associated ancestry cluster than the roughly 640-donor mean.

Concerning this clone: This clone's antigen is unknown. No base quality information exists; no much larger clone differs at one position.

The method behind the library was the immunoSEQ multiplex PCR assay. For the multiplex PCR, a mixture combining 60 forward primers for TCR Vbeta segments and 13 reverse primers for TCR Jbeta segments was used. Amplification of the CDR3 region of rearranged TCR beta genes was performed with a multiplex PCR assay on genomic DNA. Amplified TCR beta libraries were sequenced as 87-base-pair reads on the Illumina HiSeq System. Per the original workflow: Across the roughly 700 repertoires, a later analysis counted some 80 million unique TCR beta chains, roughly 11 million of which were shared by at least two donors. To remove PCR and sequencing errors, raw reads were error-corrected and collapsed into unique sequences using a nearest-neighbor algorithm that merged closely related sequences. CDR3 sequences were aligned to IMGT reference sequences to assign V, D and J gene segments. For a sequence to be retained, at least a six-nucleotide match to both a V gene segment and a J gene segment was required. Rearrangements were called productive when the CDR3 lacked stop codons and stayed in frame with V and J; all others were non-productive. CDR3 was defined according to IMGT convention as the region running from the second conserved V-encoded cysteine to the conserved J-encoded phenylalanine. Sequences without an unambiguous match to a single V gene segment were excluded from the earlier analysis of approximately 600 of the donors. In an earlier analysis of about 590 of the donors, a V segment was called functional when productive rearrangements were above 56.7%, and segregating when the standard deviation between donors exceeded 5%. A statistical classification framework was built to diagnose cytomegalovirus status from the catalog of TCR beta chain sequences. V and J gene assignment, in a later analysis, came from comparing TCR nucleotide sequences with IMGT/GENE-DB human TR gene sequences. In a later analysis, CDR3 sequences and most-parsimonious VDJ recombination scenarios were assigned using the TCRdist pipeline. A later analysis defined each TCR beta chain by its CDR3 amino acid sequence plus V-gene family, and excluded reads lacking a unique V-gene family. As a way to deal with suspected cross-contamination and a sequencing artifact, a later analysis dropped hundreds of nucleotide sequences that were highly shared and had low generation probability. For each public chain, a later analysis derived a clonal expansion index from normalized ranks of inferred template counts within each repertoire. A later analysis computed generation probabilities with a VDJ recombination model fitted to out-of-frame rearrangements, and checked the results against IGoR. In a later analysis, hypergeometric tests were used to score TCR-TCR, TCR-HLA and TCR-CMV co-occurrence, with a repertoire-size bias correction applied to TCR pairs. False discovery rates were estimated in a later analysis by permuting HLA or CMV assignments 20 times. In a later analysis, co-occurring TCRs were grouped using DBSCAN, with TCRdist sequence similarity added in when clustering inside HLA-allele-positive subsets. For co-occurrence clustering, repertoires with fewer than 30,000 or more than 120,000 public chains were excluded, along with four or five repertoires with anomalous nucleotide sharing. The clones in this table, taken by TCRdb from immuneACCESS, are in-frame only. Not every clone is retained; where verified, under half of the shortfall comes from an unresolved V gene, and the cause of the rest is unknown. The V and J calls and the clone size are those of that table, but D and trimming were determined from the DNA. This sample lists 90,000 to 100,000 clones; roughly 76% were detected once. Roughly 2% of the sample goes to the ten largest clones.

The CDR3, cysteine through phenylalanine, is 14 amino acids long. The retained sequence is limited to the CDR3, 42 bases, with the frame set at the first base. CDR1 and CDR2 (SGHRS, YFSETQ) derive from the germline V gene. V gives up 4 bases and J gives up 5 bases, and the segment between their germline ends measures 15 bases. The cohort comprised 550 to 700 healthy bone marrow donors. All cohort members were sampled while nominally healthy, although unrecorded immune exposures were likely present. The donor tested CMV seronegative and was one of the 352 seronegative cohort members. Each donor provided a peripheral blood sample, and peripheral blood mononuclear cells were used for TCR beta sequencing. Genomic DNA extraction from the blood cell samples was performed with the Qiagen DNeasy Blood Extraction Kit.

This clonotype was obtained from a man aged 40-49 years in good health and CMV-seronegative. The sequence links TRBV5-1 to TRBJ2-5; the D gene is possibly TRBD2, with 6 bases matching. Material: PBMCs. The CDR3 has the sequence CASSPAAGGETQYF. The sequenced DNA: TGCGCCAGCAGCCCCGCAGCGGGTGGGGAGACCCAGTACTTC.